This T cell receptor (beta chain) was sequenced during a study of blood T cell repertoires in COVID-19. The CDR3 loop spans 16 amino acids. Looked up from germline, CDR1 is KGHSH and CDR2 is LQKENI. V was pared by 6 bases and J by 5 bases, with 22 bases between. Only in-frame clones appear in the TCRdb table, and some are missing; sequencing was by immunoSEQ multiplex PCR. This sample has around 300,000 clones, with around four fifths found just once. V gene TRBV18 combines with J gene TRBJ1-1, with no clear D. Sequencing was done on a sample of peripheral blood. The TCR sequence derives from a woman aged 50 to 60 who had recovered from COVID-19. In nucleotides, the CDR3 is TGTGCCAGCTCTAGAGGGCAGCTCCAGTTGAGGACTGAAGCTTTCTTT. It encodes CASSRGQLQLRTEAFF.